The 22 T cell receptor beta chains below all came from one sample that was sequenced in a study of blood T cell repertoires in COVID-19. The assay was immunoSEQ multiplex PCR, and TCRdb's table has in-frame clones only and misses some. The data show 62,000 or so clones, roughly 80% seen once. Sequences were obtained from peripheral blood. The receptors shown here come from a man aged 60 to 75 with COVID-19, enrolled during active disease.

The chain has TRBV7-2 and TRBJ1-4; tentative D call: TRBD1 (6 bases). Trimming stripped 2 bases from V and 0 bases from J, with 16 bases between. Germline-derived CDR1 and CDR2 are SGHTA and FQGNSA. CDR3 length: 18 residues. The CDR3 DNA is TGTGCCAGCAGCTTACCACGGACAGCAGATTCAACTAATGAAAAACTGTTTTTT. As protein: CASSLPRTADSTNEKLFF.

This clone was observed a few times. V is TRBV27 and J is TRBJ1-2, with 8 bases matching TRBD1. V was pared by 5 bases and J by 4 bases, with 6 bases of the junction left unmatched. Looked up from germline, CDR1 is MNHEY and CDR2 is SMNVEV (reference sequence). The CDR3 is made up of 14 amino acids. The CDR3: CASSRTGRIYGYTF. The DNA for the CDR3 is TGTGCCAGCAGTCGGACAGGGCGAATCTATGGCTACACCTTC.

The chain has TRBV2 and TRBJ1-1, with 9 bases matching TRBD1. V gave up 5 bases and J gave up 1 base; unmatched junction bases: 2. CDR3 size: 14 residues. The germline V gene has CDR1 SNHLY and CDR2 FYNNEI. CDR3 in amino acids: CASSQQGANTEAFF. CDR3 DNA: TGTGCCAGCAGTCAACAGGGGGCGAACACTGAAGCTTTCTTT.

J is TRBJ2-5 and V is TRBV12-3 or TRBV12-4; no firm D call. The CDR3 totals 13 residues. V dropped 6 bases and J dropped 1 base, with 9 bases sitting between them. CDR3 residues: CASSIGVQETQYF. The CDR3 DNA reads as TGTGCCAGCAGCATAGGAGTCCAAGAGACCCAGTACTTC.

This chain connects TRBV12-3 or TRBV12-4 to TRBJ2-2; D not certain. V dropped 3 bases and J dropped 6 bases, with 5 bases sitting between them. This CDR3 is built from 12 residues. As DNA, the CDR3 is TGTGCCAGCAGTTTTAATCCCGGGGAGCTGTTTTTT. Translating it yields CASSFNPGELFF.

This clone was detected only once. This sequence joins TRBV7-9 and TRBJ2-1; TRBD2 matches 8 bases. CDR3 length equals 14 residues. The trim removed 3 bases at V and 5 bases at J, leaving 3 bases unmatched. Germline V lookup: CDR1 SEHNR, CDR2 FQNEAQ (reference sequence). CDR3 amino acids: CASSFVRGDNEQFF. As DNA, the CDR3 is TGTGCCAGCAGCTTTGTGCGGGGGGACAATGAGCAGTTCTTC.

This clone was seen once. J is TRBJ2-1 and V is TRBV19, with 8 bases matching TRBD2. V was pared by 5 bases and J by 3 bases, with 9 bases of the junction left unmatched. This CDR3 spans 16 amino acids. Germline V gene data show CDR1 as LNHDA and CDR2 as SQIVND (reference sequence). The DNA for the CDR3 is TGTGCCAGTAGTGAGGGCCCGGGACTAGACTACAATGAGCAGTTCTTC. Translated, it gives CASSEGPGLDYNEQFF.

The chain recombines TRBV7-2 with TRBJ2-5, with D unresolved. Deletions cut 4 bases from V and 7 bases from J, with 7 bases between. CDR3 length equals 11 residues. In germline, CDR1 is SGHTA, CDR2 FQGNSA. The CDR3 sequence: CASSSTGTQYF. The CDR3 DNA reads TGTGCCAGCAGCTCCACTGGGACCCAGTACTTC.

The gene calls are TRBV11-2 and TRBJ1-3; no clear D. The CDR3 has 11 residues. Between the trimmed V and J ends, which lost 6 bases and 3 bases, there was a span of 3 bases. Germline-derived CDR1 and CDR2 are SGHAT and FQNNGV. CDR3: CASRSGNTIYF. For the CDR3, the DNA is TGTGCCAGCAGGAGTGGAAACACCATATATTTT.

This chain connects TRBV27 to TRBJ2-5; perhaps TRBD2 as D (6 bases). Germline-derived CDR1 and CDR2 are MNHEY and SMNVEV (reference sequence). V lost 5 bases and J 5 bases, leaving 15 bases between the germline ends. The CDR3 consists of 14 residues. CDR3 sequence: CASSPFWGEETQYF. CDR3 bases: TGTGCCAGCAGTCCCTTTTGGGGGGAGGAGACCCAGTACTTC.

The rearrangement joins TRBV5-1 to TRBJ2-2; a weak D match, TRBD1 (6 bases). Germline V gene lookup returns CDR1 SGHRS and CDR2 YFSETQ. Trimming cost V 0 bases and J 5 bases, with 17 bases left between them. This CDR3 contains 17 residues. The CDR3 region has the DNA TGCGCCAGCAGCTTGGACCCCGAGGGGGTAGTTACCGGGGAGCTGTTTTTT. Residues: CASSLDPEGVVTGELFF.

The J gene is TRBJ2-7, the V gene TRBV9; TRBD2 aligns across 8 bases. Germline values: CDR1 SGDLS, CDR2 YYNGEE. V lost 2 bases and J lost 7; bases outside the gene matches: 8. The CDR3 length is 14 residues. As DNA, the CDR3 is TGTGCCAGCAGCGTCGGGGGGGCCCAGGGTGAGCAGTACTTC. It encodes CASSVGGAQGEQYF.

The V gene is TRBV27, the J gene TRBJ2-2; TRBD1 matches 10 bases. The germline gives CDR1 MNHEY, CDR2 SMNVEV (reference sequence). Trimming at V came to 2 bases and at J to 4 bases, leaving 1 base not matched to a gene. The CDR3 length is 15 residues. Here the CDR3 DNA reads TGTGCCAGCAGTTTAGGGACAGGGGCCACCGGGGAGCTGTTTTTT. It specifies CASSLGTGATGELFF.

The V call is TRBV25-1, the J call TRBJ1-1; TRBD1 might be the D (6 bases). Looked up from germline, CDR1 is MGHDK and CDR2 is SYGVNS. CDR3 length: 16 amino acids. V was pared by 1 base and J by 2 bases, with 14 bases between. As DNA, the CDR3 is TGTGCCAGCAGTGAATTGCGGGGGGCCCGCAACACTGAAGCTTTCTTT. Its translation is CASSELRGARNTEAFF.

The V gene is TRBV2, the J gene TRBJ1-1; 9 bases map to TRBD1. CDR3 size: 12 residues. Germline V gene data show CDR1 as SNHLY and CDR2 as FYNNEI. V lost 10 bases to trimming and J lost 2 bases; unmatched junction nucleotides: 2. The CDR3: CATGQGNTEAFF. CDR3 DNA sequence: TGTGCCACGGGACAGGGAAACACTGAAGCTTTCTTT.

This clone was seen a few times. The chain couples TRBV5-1 to TRBJ1-5; a weak D match, TRBD1 (6 bases). This CDR3 comprises 14 residues. CDR1 and CDR2 (germline): SGHRS, YFSETQ. The V gene lost 0 bases and the J gene lost 7 bases, with 11 bases spanning the gap. CDR3 sequence reads: CASSLEGGEQPQHF. In DNA, the CDR3 is TGCGCCAGCAGCTTGGAAGGGGGGGAGCAGCCCCAGCATTTT.

This sequence joins TRBV7-3 and TRBJ2-3, with D tentatively TRBD1 (6 bases). Germline CDR1 is SGHTA and CDR2 is FQGTGA. The germline V and J ends were trimmed by 5 bases and 0 bases, with 9 bases remaining between them. This CDR3 is 14 amino acids long. CDR3 sequence (DNA): TGTGCCAGCAGCGGCCAGGGGAGCACAGATACGCAGTATTTT. Encoded protein: CASSGQGSTDTQYF.

The chain uses TRBV28 and TRBJ1-5, with 7 bases identical to TRBD1. Looked up from germline, CDR1 is MDHEN and CDR2 is SYDVKM. V was pared by 3 bases and J by 7 bases, with 6 bases of the junction left unmatched. The CDR3 is 14 residues long. CDR3 residues: CASSFQGGEQPQHF. CDR3 nucleotide sequence: TGTGCCAGCAGTTTCCAGGGGGGTGAGCAGCCCCAGCATTTT.

This sequence joins TRBV5-4 and TRBJ1-6; D is perhaps TRBD1 (6 bases). The CDR3 runs to 15 residues. The V gene lost 4 bases and the J gene lost 10 bases, with 18 bases spanning the gap. The germline V gene has CDR1 SGHNT and CDR2 YYREEE (reference sequence). Here the CDR3 reads CASSLLGPGGSPLHF. The CDR3 DNA reads TGTGCCAGCAGCCTCTTGGGGCCGGGGGGCTCACCCCTCCACTTT.

V is TRBV7-2 and J is TRBJ1-5; unclear D gene. The V and J ends lost 3 bases and 9 bases respectively, with 9 bases between them. This CDR3 has 12 residues. CDR1 SGHTA and CDR2 FQGNSA come from the germline V gene. In DNA form, the CDR3 reads TGTGCCAGCAGCTTTTATGGAGGGCCCCAGCATTTT. It encodes CASSFYGGPQHF.

The table lists this clone with a few counts. The chain uses TRBV19 and TRBJ2-7; TRBD2 matches 11 bases. V lost 6 bases and J lost 2; bases outside the gene matches: 6. Germline V CDR1 and CDR2: LNHDA, SQIVND (reference sequence). CDR3 length: 15 residues. The CDR3 region has the DNA TGTGCCAGTAGCCCCTATAGCGGGGGGGCCTACGAGCAGTACTTC. Protein: CASSPYSGGAYEQYF. The whole variable domain, filled in from reference TRBV19 and TRBJ2-7, reads DGGITQSPKYLFRKEGQNVTLSCEQNLNHDAMYWYRQDPGQGLRLIYYSQIVNDFQKGDIAEGYSVSREKKESFPLTVTSAQKNPTAFYLCASSPYSGGAYEQYFGPGTRLTVT.

The gene calls are TRBV2 and TRBJ2-7, with a weak D call TRBD2 (6 bases). The V gene lost 6 bases and the J gene lost 8 bases, with 11 bases spanning the gap. The CDR3 runs 11 residues. Germline CDR1 SNHLY, CDR2 FYNNEI. CDR3 region: CASRAGLQQYF. In nucleotides, the CDR3 is TGTGCCAGCAGGGCGGGGCTTCAGCAGTACTTC.